Sequencing of this TCR beta chain was carried out in a study of shared clonotypes between healthy human individuals. TCRdb's table, derived via immunoSEQ multiplex PCR, lists solely in-frame clones and lacks some. The profile shows 330,000 or so clones, less than 85% of them singletons. This CDR3 region has 17 residues. The junction had 15 bases not matched to a gene; V was cut back by 6 bases and J by 2 bases. The V gene's germline CDR1 is LNHDA and CDR2 SQIVND (reference sequence). This receptor was taken from a man younger than 45 in good health. Material for sequencing was memory CD4+ T cells sorted from blood. This sample's subset: CD45RA-negative fraction. The chain recombines TRBV19 with TRBJ2-7, with 8 bases that match TRBD1. CDR3 amino acids: CASSRINRGSIPYEQYF. The CDR3 DNA reads TGTGCCAGTAGCAGAATCAACAGGGGGAGTATCCCCTACGAGCAGTACTTC.